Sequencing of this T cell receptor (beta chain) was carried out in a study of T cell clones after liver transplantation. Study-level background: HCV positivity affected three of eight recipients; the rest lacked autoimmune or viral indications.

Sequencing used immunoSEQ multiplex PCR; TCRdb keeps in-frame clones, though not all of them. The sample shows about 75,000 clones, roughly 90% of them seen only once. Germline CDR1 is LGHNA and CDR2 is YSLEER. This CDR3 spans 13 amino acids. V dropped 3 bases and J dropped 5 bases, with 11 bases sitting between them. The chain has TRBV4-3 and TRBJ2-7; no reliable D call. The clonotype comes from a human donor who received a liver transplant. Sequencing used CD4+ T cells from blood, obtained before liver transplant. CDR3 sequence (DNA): TGCGCCAGCAGCCAGGGCCACGACCACGAGCAGTACTTC. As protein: CASSQGHDHEQYF.